A selection of T cell receptor beta chains follows, all from one sample in a study of blood T cell repertoires in COVID-19. Only in-frame clones appear in the TCRdb table, and some are missing; sequencing was by immunoSEQ multiplex PCR. The sample contains over 200,000 clones, under 90% of which appear only once. Sequencing used PBMCs or T cells enriched from blood (not recorded which). All receptors derive from a man aged 18 to 30 who had recovered from COVID-19. Both conserved end residues are part of each CDR3. The order of the fields is V gene, J gene, clone size, D gene, CDR3 DNA, CDR3 protein. The D gene is left open where the match is weak. A clone size is listed for some rows: how often the clone was seen (once, few, many), or a class if it is expanded.

V gene: TRBV12-5
J gene: TRBJ2-7
clone size: -
D gene: -
CDR3 DNA: TGTGCTAGTGCTGAGGGCGAGCAGTACTTC
CDR3 protein: CASAEGEQYF

V gene: TRBV12-3/TRBV12-4
J gene: TRBJ1-4
clone size: -
D gene: TRBD1
CDR3 DNA: TGTGCCAGCAAAAGGACAGGGGAGGAAAAACTGTTTTTT
CDR3 protein: CASKRTGEEKLFF

V gene: TRBV7-2
J gene: TRBJ1-1
clone size: once
D gene: TRBD1
CDR3 DNA: TGTGCCAGCACCGTACCCTCGACAGGGGGCAAGACTGAAGCTTTCTTT
CDR3 protein: CASTVPSTGGKTEAFF

V gene: TRBV10-2
J gene: TRBJ2-7
clone size: -
D gene: TRBD1
CDR3 DNA: TGCGCCAGCATCCAGACAGGGGCCCCCCTCGAGCAGTACTTC
CDR3 protein: CASIQTGAPLEQYF

V gene: TRBV27
J gene: TRBJ2-1
clone size: -
D gene: -
CDR3 DNA: TGTGCCAGCAGTTTATCGCGGGATAATGAGCAGTTCTTC
CDR3 protein: CASSLSRDNEQFF

V gene: TRBV11-3
J gene: TRBJ2-3
clone size: -
D gene: TRBD1
CDR3 DNA: TGTGCCAGCAGCCCTTTATCCGGGACAGTCAGCACAGATACGCAGTATTTT
CDR3 protein: CASSPLSGTVSTDTQYF

V gene: TRBV7-3
J gene: TRBJ1-1
clone size: once
D gene: TRBD1
CDR3 DNA: TGTGCCAGCAGCTTTGACAGGGTCATGAACACTGAAGCTTTCTTT
CDR3 protein: CASSFDRVMNTEAFF

V gene: TRBV7-8
J gene: TRBJ2-1
clone size: -
D gene: TRBD2
CDR3 DNA: TGTGCCAGCAGCTCCTATGAAGCGGGGGGTTCCTACAATGAGCAGTTCTTC
CDR3 protein: CASSSYEAGGSYNEQFF

V gene: TRBV12-5
J gene: TRBJ1-5
clone size: -
D gene: -
CDR3 DNA: TGTGCTAGTGGTTCCCCCGACCGGGAAGACAATCAGCCCCAGCATTTT
CDR3 protein: CASGSPDREDNQPQHF

V gene: TRBV13
J gene: TRBJ2-1
clone size: -
D gene: TRBD1
CDR3 DNA: TGTGCCAGCAGCTGGGGACAGGGACCCTACAATGAGCAGTTCTTC
CDR3 protein: CASSWGQGPYNEQFF

V gene: TRBV5-5
J gene: TRBJ2-3
clone size: -
D gene: TRBD1
CDR3 DNA: TGTGCCAGCAGCCAGAAGACAGGGGAGAGCACAGATACGCAGTATTTT
CDR3 protein: CASSQKTGESTDTQYF

V gene: TRBV14
J gene: TRBJ2-7
clone size: once
D gene: TRBD1
CDR3 DNA: TGTGCCAGCAGCCAAGCCAGGGGGTGGACCTACGAGCAGTACTTC
CDR3 protein: CASSQARGWTYEQYF

V gene: TRBV6-5
J gene: TRBJ2-7
clone size: -
D gene: TRBD2
CDR3 DNA: TGTGCCAGCAGAACTACTAGCGGGGACTCCTACGAGCAGTACTTC
CDR3 protein: CASRTTSGDSYEQYF

V gene: TRBV30
J gene: TRBJ2-1
clone size: -
D gene: TRBD2
CDR3 DNA: TGTGCCTGGGCCGGGACTAGCGCATACAATGAGCAGTTCTTC
CDR3 protein: CAWAGTSAYNEQFF

V gene: TRBV2
J gene: TRBJ2-7
clone size: -
D gene: TRBD2
CDR3 DNA: TGTGCCAGCAGACCGGGAGGGTTCAACGAGCAGTACTTC
CDR3 protein: CASRPGGFNEQYF

V gene: TRBV7-3
J gene: TRBJ2-2
clone size: -
D gene: -
CDR3 DNA: TGTGCCAGCAGCTTAAACGTTTTGGGGGCAGGCACCGGGGAGCTGTTTTTT
CDR3 protein: CASSLNVLGAGTGELFF

V gene: TRBV11-2
J gene: TRBJ1-5
clone size: few
D gene: -
CDR3 DNA: TGTGCCAGCAGCTTAAATCAGCAGCCCCAGCATTTT
CDR3 protein: CASSLNQQPQHF

V gene: TRBV29-1
J gene: TRBJ1-1
clone size: -
D gene: -
CDR3 DNA: TGCAGCGTTGTCCCCAGGGGGAACACTGAAGCTTTCTTT
CDR3 protein: CSVVPRGNTEAFF

V gene: TRBV19
J gene: TRBJ2-7
clone size: once
D gene: TRBD2
CDR3 DNA: TGTGCCAGTAGTATTAGCGGGAGGCGGGACGAGCAGTACTTC
CDR3 protein: CASSISGRRDEQYF

V gene: TRBV27
J gene: TRBJ2-5
clone size: -
D gene: TRBD2
CDR3 DNA: TGTGCCAGCAGCGTCAGAGGTCGACTAGCGGGGTTGGAGACCCAGTACTTC
CDR3 protein: CASSVRGRLAGLETQYF

V gene: TRBV11-3
J gene: TRBJ1-6
clone size: -
D gene: -
CDR3 DNA: TGTGCCAGCAGCTTAGGGGCAGGAAGTAATTCACCCCTCCACTTT
CDR3 protein: CASSLGAGSNSPLHF

V gene: TRBV11-2
J gene: TRBJ1-2
clone size: -
D gene: TRBD1
CDR3 DNA: TGTGCCAGCAGCCGGGACAGACTCTATGGCTACACCTTC
CDR3 protein: CASSRDRLYGYTF

V gene: TRBV4-1
J gene: TRBJ2-2
clone size: -
D gene: -
CDR3 DNA: TGCGCCAGCAGCCGAGGAGGCAGCACGAACACCGGGGAGCTGTTTTTT
CDR3 protein: CASSRGGSTNTGELFF

V gene: TRBV11-2
J gene: TRBJ1-1
clone size: -
D gene: -
CDR3 DNA: TGTGCCAGCACCGGCGTGGGGGCTGGCACTGAAGCTTTCTTT
CDR3 protein: CASTGVGAGTEAFF

V gene: TRBV5-1
J gene: TRBJ2-5
clone size: -
D gene: TRBD2
CDR3 DNA: TGCGCCAGCAGCCCGGGACTAGCAGGGGAGACCCAGTACTTC
CDR3 protein: CASSPGLAGETQYF

V gene: TRBV18
J gene: TRBJ2-2
clone size: -
D gene: -
CDR3 DNA: TGTGCCAGCTCACAGCCCGGGGGGGAGCTGTTTTTT
CDR3 protein: CASSQPGGELFF

V gene: TRBV9
J gene: TRBJ2-1
clone size: -
D gene: TRBD2
CDR3 DNA: TGTGCCAGCAGCGTAGACTCCAGCGGGAGAGCGTTCAATGAGCAGTTCTTC
CDR3 protein: CASSVDSSGRAFNEQFF

V gene: TRBV11-2
J gene: TRBJ2-1
clone size: -
D gene: TRBD1
CDR3 DNA: TGTGCCAGCAGCTTACGGGACAGGGTCACGAATGAGCAGTTCTTC
CDR3 protein: CASSLRDRVTNEQFF